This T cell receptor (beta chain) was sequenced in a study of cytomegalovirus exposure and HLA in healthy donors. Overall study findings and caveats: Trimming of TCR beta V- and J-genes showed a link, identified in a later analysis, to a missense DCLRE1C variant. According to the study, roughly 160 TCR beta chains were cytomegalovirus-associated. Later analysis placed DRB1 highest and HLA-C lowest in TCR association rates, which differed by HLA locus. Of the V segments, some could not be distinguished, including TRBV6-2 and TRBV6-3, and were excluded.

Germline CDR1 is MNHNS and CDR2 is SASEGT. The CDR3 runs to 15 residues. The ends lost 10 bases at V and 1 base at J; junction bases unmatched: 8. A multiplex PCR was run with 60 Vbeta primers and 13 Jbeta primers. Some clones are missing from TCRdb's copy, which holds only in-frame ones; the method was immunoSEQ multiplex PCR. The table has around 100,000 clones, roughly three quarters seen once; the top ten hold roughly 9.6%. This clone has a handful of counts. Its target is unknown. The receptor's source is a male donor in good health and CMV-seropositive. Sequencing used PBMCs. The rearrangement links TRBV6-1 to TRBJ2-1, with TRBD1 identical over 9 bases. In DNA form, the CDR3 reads TGTGCCACCTCCCGGGACAGGGTGTCCTACAATGAGCAGTTCTTC. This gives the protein CATSRDRVSYNEQFF.